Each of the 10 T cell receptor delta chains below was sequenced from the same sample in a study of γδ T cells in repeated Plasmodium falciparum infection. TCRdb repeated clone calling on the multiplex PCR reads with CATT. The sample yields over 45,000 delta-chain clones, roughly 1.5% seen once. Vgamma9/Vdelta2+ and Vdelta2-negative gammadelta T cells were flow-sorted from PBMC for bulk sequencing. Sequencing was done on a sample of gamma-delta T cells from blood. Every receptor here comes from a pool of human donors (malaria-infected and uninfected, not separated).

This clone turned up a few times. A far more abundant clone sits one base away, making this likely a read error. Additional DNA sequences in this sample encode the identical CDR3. CDR3 coding DNA: TGTGCGCTTGGGGAACTAGGAAATCCTTACTGGGGGATTAAACTCATCTTT. Translating gives CALGELGNPYWGIKLIF. The chain uses TRDV1 and TRDJ1; 10 nucleotides line up with TRDD3. TCRdb supplies no J gene; here it was assigned by aligning the nucleotide sequence to germline. The germline CDR1 and CDR2 sequences are TSWWSYY and QGS. CDR3 length equals 17 residues.

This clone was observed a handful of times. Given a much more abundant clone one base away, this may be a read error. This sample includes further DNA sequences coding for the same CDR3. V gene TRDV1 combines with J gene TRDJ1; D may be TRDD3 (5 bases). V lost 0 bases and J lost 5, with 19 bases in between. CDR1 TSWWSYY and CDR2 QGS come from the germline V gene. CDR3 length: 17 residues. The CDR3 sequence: CALGELRTPSWADKLIF. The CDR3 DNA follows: TGTGCTCTTGGGGAACTTCGAACTCCCTCCTGGGCGGATAAACTCATCTTT.

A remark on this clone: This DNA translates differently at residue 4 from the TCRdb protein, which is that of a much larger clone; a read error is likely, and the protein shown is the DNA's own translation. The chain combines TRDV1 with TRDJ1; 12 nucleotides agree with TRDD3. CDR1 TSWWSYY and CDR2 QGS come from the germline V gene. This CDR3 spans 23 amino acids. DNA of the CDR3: TGTGCTCTTGCGGAACTCCATCACCTCACTGGGGGATACCCCTACTCCCCAACCGATAAACTCATCTTT. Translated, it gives CALAELHHLTGGYPYSPTDKLIF.

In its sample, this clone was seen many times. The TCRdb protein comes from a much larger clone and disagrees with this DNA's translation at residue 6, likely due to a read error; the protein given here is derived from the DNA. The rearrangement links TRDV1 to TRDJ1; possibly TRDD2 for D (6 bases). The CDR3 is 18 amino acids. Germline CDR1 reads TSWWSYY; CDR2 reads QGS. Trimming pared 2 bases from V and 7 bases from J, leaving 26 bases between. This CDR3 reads CALGEDFFLDGRGGKLIF. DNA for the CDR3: TGTGCTCTTGGGGAAGACTTCTTCCTCGACGGGAGAGGGGGTAAACTCATCTTT.

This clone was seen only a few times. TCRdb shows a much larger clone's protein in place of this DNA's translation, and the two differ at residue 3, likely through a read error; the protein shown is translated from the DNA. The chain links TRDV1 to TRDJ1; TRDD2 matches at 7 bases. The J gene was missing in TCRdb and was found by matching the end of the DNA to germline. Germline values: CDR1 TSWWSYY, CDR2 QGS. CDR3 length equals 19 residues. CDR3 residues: CAPGKPLPFLRINTDKLIF. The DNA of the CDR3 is TGTGCTCCTGGGAAGCCACTACCTTTCCTACGGATCAACACCGATAAACTCATCTTT.

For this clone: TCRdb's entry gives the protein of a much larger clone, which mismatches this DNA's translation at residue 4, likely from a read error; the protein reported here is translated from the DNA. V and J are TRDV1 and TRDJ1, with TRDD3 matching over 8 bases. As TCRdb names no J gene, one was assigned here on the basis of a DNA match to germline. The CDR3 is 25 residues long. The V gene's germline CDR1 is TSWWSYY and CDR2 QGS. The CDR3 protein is CALRELLTALPGVLGVTLYTDKLIF. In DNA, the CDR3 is TGTGCTCTTAGGGAACTGTTGACAGCCCTACCCGGTGTACTGGGGGTCACACTGTACACCGATAAACTCATCTTT.

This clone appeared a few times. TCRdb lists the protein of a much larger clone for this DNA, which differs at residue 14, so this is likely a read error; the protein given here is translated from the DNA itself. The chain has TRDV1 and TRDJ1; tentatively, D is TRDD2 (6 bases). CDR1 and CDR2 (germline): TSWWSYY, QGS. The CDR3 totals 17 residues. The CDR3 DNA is TGTGCTCTTGGGGAACCCCCTTTCCTAGCGAAAAACGATAGACTCATCTTT. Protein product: CALGEPPFLAKNDRLIF.

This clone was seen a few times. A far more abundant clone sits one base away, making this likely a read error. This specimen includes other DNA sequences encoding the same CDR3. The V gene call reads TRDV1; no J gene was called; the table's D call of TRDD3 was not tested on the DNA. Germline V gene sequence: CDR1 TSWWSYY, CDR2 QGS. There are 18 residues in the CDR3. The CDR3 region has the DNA TGTGCTCTTGGGGACCTAAACAGGGGGGGATCATTAGACGGAAAACTAATCTTT. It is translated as CALGDLNRGGSLDGKLIF.

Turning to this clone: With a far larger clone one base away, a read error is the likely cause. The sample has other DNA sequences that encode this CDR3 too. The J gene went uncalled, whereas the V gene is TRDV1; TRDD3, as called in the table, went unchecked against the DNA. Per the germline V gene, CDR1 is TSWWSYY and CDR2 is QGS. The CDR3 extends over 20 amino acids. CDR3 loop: CALGDCLPDRTNSYTDKLIF. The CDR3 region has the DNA TGTGCTCTTGGGGACTGTCTTCCCGACCGGACTAACTCGTACACCGATAAACTCATCTTC.

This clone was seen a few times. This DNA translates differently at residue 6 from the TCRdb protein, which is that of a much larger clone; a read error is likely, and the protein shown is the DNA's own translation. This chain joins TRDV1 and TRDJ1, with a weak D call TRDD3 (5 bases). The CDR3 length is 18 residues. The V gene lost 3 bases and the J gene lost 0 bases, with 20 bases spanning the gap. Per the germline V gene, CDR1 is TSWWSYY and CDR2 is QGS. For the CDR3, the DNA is TGTGCTCTTGGGGAGACAAAATGGCTGGGATCCTACACCGATAAACTCATCTTT. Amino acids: CALGETKWLGSYTDKLIF.